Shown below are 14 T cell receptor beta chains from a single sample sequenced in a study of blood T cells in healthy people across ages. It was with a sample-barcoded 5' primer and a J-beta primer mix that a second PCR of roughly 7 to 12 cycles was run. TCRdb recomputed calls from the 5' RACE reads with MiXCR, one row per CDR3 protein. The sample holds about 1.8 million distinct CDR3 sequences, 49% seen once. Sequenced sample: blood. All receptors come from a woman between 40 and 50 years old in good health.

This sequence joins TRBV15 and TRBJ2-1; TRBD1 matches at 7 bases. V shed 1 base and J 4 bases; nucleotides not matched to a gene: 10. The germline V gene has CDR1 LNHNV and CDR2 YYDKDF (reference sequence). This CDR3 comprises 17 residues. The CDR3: CATSRGRDSRAYNEQFF. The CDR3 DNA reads TGTGCCACCAGCAGAGGTAGGGACAGCCGAGCATACAATGAGCAGTTCTTC.

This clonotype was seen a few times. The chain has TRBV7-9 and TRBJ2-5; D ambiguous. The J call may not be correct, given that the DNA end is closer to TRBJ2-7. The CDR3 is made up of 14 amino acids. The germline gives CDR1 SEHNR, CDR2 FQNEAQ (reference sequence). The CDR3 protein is CASSLAGTEYEQYF. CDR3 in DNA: TGTGCCAGCAGCTTAGCGGGTACAGAATACGAGCAGTACTTC.

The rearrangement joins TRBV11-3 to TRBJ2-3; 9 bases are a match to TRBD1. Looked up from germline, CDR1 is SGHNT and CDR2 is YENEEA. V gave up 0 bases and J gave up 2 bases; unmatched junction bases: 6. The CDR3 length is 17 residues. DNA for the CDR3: TGTGCCAGCAGCTTAGATTGGACAGGGGACCCCACAGATACGCAGTATTTT. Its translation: CASSLDWTGDPTDTQYF.

The CDR3 DNA follows: TGTGCCAGCAGTCGAAGCAGAGGGGCAGTGAGCTCCTACAATGAGCAGTACTTC. Encoded protein: CASSRSRGAVSSYNEQYF. This sequence joins TRBV28 and TRBJ2-1; D might be TRBD1 or TRBD2, each matching 5 bases. Near its end, the DNA agrees better with TRBJ2-7, so the J call may be wrong. CDR1 and CDR2 from the germline V gene are MDHEN and SYDVKM. The CDR3 has 18 amino acids.

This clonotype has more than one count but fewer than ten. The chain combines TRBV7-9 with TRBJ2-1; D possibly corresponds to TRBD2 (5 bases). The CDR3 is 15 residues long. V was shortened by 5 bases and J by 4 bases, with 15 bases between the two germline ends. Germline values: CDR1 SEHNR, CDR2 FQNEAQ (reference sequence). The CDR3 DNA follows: TGTGCCAGCAGCCCCCTATTAGCGCAGTACAATGAGCAGTTCTTC. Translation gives CASSPLLAQYNEQFF. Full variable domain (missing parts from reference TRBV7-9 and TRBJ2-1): DTGVSQNPRHKITKRGQNVTFRCDPISEHNRLYWYRQTLGQGPEFLTYFQNEAQLEKSRLLSDRFSAERPKGSFSTLEIQRTEQGDSAMYLCASSPLLAQYNEQFFGPGTRLTVL.

For the CDR3, the DNA is TGTGCCAGCAGCCTTTGGGGACTAGCGGAGAATAATGAGCAGTTCTTC. Residues: CASSLWGLAENNEQFF. The chain combines TRBV7-9 with TRBJ2-1; TRBD2 agrees at 11 bases. The CDR3 spans 16 residues. Per the germline V gene, CDR1 is SEHNR and CDR2 is FQNEAQ (reference sequence). With 5 bases clipped from V and 7 bases from J, the junction kept 10 bases outside the gene matches.

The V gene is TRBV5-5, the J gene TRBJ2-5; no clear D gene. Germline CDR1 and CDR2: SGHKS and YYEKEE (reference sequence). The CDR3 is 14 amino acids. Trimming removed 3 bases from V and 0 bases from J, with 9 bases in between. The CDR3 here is CASSSGSYQETQYF. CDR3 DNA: TGTGCCAGCAGCTCCGGGTCGTACCAAGAGACCCAGTACTTC.

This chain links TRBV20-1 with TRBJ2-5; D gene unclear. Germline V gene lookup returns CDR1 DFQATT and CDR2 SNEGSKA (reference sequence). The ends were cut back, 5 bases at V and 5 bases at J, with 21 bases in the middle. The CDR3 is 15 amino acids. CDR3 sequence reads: CSAPPEAGDRETQYF. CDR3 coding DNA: TGCAGTGCTCCTCCTGAGGCTGGGGATAGGGAGACCCAGTACTTC.

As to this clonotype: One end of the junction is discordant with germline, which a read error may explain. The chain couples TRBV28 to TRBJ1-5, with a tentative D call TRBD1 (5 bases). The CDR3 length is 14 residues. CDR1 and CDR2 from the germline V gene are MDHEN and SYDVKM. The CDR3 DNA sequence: TGTGCCAGCAGACCCGGGGGAAGCAAGCAGCCCCAGCATTTT. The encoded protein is CASRPGGSKQPQHF.

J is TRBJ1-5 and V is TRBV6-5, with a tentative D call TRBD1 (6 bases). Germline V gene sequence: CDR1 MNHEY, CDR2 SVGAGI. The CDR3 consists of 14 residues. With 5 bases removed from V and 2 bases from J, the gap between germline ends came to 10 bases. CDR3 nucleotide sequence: TGTGCCAGCAGTAAAGCAGGGGGCAATCAGCCCCAGCATTTT. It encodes CASSKAGGNQPQHF.

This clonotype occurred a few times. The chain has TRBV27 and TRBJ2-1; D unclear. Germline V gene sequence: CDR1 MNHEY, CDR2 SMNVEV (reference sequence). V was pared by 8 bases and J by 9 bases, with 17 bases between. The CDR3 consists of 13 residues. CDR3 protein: CASALSPGGEQFF. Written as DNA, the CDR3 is TGTGCCAGCGCTCTCTCCCCCGGCGGTGAGCAGTTCTTC.

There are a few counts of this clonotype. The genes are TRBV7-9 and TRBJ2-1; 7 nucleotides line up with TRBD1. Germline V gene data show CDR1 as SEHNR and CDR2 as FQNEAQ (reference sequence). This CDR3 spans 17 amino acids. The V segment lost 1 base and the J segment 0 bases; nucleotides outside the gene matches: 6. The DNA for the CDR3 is TGTGCCAGCAGCTTAGGTCAGACAGGGTCCTCCTACAATGAGCAGTTCTTC. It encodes CASSLGQTGSSYNEQFF.

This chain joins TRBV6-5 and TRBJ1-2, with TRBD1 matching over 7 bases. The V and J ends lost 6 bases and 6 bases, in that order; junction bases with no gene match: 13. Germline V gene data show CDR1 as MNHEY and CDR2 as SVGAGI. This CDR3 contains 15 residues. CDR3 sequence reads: CASRLLRQGENGYTF. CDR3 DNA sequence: TGTGCCAGCAGACTTTTGAGACAGGGTGAGAATGGCTACACCTTC.

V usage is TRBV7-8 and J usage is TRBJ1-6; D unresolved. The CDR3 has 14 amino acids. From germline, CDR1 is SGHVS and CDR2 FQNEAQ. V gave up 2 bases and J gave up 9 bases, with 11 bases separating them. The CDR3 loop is CASSLRSQVSPLHF. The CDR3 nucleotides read TGTGCCAGCAGCTTACGGTCTCAAGTTTCACCCCTCCACTTT.